One and the same sample provided the 8 T cell receptor beta chains below, sequenced in a study of shared clonotypes between healthy human individuals. TCRdb's copy holds only in-frame clones and misses some; the assay was immunoSEQ multiplex PCR. In the table there are roughly 1 million clones, 75% to 85% of which are singletons. The sample comprised memory CD4+ T cells from PBMCs. Stated subset: CD45RA-negative fraction. The receptors were sampled from a man between 18 and 29 years old in good health. Some clones in this sample may be carry-over from other donors' samples.

V gene TRBV7-2 combines with J gene TRBJ1-2; 10 bases line up with TRBD1. V was clipped by 3 bases and J by 10 bases; unmatched bases: 5. The CDR3 runs 13 residues. The germline V gene encodes CDR1 SGHTA and CDR2 FQGNSA. The CDR3 region is CASSFGTGEVYTF. In DNA, the CDR3 is TGTGCCAGCAGCTTCGGGACAGGGGAAGTCTACACCTTC.

V usage is TRBV12-5 and J usage is TRBJ2-1; the match to TRBD2 covers 8 bases. CDR1 is LGHNT, CDR2 FRNRAP, per germline. CDR3 length: 16 amino acids. V was clipped by 0 bases and J by 7 bases; unmatched bases: 8. CDR3 amino acids: CASGLVSGTSSNEQFF. The CDR3 DNA is TGTGCTAGTGGTTTGGTATCGGGGACTAGTAGTAATGAGCAGTTCTTC.

This clone was seen only a few times. V and J are TRBV21-1 and TRBJ2-2; TRBD2, as called in the table, went unchecked against the DNA. TRBV21-1 is marked as a pseudogene. This CDR3 has 17 residues. The CDR3 here is CASPLRTSGVNTGELFF. For the CDR3, the DNA is TGTGCCAGCCCCCTGAGGACTAGCGGGGTAAACACCGGGGAGCTGTTTTTT.

V usage is TRBV5-1 and J usage is TRBJ2-7, with 9 bases identical to TRBD1. Germline CDR1 SGHRS, CDR2 YFSETQ. V was clipped by 3 bases and J by 6 bases; unmatched bases: 7. The CDR3 is 14 residues long. The CDR3 sequence is CASSSDGTGIEQYF. The CDR3 bases are TGCGCCAGCAGCTCGGACGGGACAGGGATCGAGCAGTACTTC.

Only a few counts were recorded for this clone. The chain is built from TRBV27 and TRBJ1-5; 7 nucleotides line up with TRBD1. Germline-derived CDR1 and CDR2 are MNHEY and SMNVEV (reference sequence). V lost 5 bases, J lost 5 bases, and 3 bases stayed unmatched. CDR3 size: 13 residues. CDR3 DNA sequence: TGTGCCAGCAGTGGGGACAGAGATCAGCCCCAGCATTTT. It translates to CASSGDRDQPQHF.

The V gene is TRBV30, the J gene TRBJ2-1; D is perhaps TRBD1 or TRBD2 (5 bases each). This CDR3 contains 14 residues. Germline V gene data show CDR1 as GTSNPN and CDR2 as SVGIG (reference sequence). V was pared by 0 bases and J by 11 bases, with 17 bases between. The DNA of the CDR3 is TGTGCCTGGAGTGTCGGGACCGGACGAAACCAGCAGTTCTTC. The encoded protein is CAWSVGTGRNQQFF.

Note on this clone: The sample contains more than one DNA sequence encoding this CDR3. V is TRBV28 and J is TRBJ2-7; 8 bases fit TRBD2. The CDR3 totals 13 residues. Germline V gene data show CDR1 as MDHEN and CDR2 as SYDVKM. Trimming at V came to 8 bases and at J to 7 bases, leaving 10 bases not matched to a gene. For the CDR3, the DNA is TGTGCCAGCCGCCGGGACCCGGGGGGGGAGCAGTACTTC. This translates into CASRRDPGGEQYF.

The rearrangement joins TRBV18 to TRBJ2-3; possible D gene TRBD2, 6 bases. The CDR3 loop spans 14 amino acids. CDR1 is KGHSH and CDR2 is LQKENI in the germline V gene. The V end was cut by 3 bases, the J end by 4 bases, with 11 bases between. CDR3 protein: CASSPPGLPDTQYF. The CDR3 region has the DNA TGTGCCAGCTCACCCCCAGGACTACCAGATACGCAGTATTTT.